This T cell receptor (beta chain) was sequenced in a study of graft-versus-host responses after intestinal transplantation. Sequenced by immunoSEQ multiplex PCR; TCRdb stores in-frame clones only, minus some. This table has roughly 100,000 clones, roughly 93% appearing once. V lost 5 bases and J 0 bases, leaving 14 bases between the germline ends. CDR1 and CDR2 from the germline V gene are SEHNR and FQNEAQ (reference sequence). This CDR3 is 16 amino acids long. Study conclusions and caveats: Individuals carrying graft-donor T cell macrochimerism showed high graft-versus-host to host-versus-graft clonal ratios in allografts.

Remarks on this clone: Its cognate antigen is unknown.

This TCR derives from a human donor who received an intestinal transplant. Sequenced here: unstimulated CD8+ T cells sorted from spleen or lymph node cells, sampled before intestinal transplant. The V gene is TRBV7-9, the J gene TRBJ1-5; D is possibly TRBD1 (6 bases). CDR3 bases: TGTGCCAGCAGCCCTCCAGGGGATCCTAGCAATCAGCCCCAGCATTTT. The encoded protein is CASSPPGDPSNQPQHF.